A selection of T cell receptor beta chains follows, all from one sample in a study of blood T cell repertoires in COVID-19. Produced via immunoSEQ multiplex PCR; TCRdb's table is partial and in-frame only. Found here are approximately 440,000 clones, roughly nine tenths of them singletons; the top ten hold about 0.7%. Material: PBMCs or T cells enriched from blood (not recorded which). These receptors all stem from a woman aged 18-30 years who had recovered from COVID-19. Each CDR3 is given with its conserved first and last residue. A D gene is named only where the DNA matches it firmly. Clone size appears in some rows only: once, few, many, or a class for an expanded clone.

j_call v_call d_call clone_size cdr3_nt cdr3_aa
TRBJ1-1 TRBV28 NA NA TGTGCCAGCTTGGCCAGAGGCACTGAAGCTTTCTTT CASLARGTEAFF
TRBJ1-6 TRBV2 NA NA TGTGCCAGCAGTGGTTCGCGGGGTTTTAATTCACCCCTCCACTTT CASSGSRGFNSPLHF
TRBJ2-1 TRBV20-1 TRBD2 NA TGCAGTGCGAGTAGCCTAGCGGGGGGCTACAATGAGCAGTTCTTC CSASSLAGGYNEQFF
TRBJ2-7 TRBV27 NA NA TGTGCCAGCACCCTCTTGGGGAGCCTCTACGAGCAGTACTTC CASTLLGSLYEQYF
TRBJ1-1 TRBV5-1 TRBD1 NA TGCGCCAGCAGCAAACAGGGGTCGGGGACTGAAGCTTTCTTT CASSKQGSGTEAFF
TRBJ1-2 TRBV3-1/TRBV3-2 TRBD1 NA TGTGCCAGCAGCCAAAGGACAGGCGGTGGCTACACCTTC CASSQRTGGGYTF
TRBJ1-5 TRBV21-1 NA NA TGTGCCAGCAGCAATGGGACTTCAGACTATAGCAATCAGCCCCAGCATTTT CASSNGTSDYSNQPQHF
TRBJ2-7 TRBV5-4 TRBD2 NA TGTGCCAGCAGCTTGTTTAGCGGGGGACTCTCCTACGAGCAGTACTTC CASSLFSGGLSYEQYF
TRBJ2-2 TRBV3-1/TRBV3-2 TRBD2 few TGTGCCAGCAGCCAAGATCAAGGGACTAGCGGATACACCGGGGAGCTGTTTTTT CASSQDQGTSGYTGELFF
TRBJ1-3 TRBV18 NA NA TGTGCCAGCTCGGTCGACAGTGGAAACACCATATATTTT CASSVDSGNTIYF
TRBJ1-2 TRBV7-8 NA once TGTGCCAGCAGCTTAGGTTTTGGCGGGGTCTATGGCTACACCTTC CASSLGFGGVYGYTF
TRBJ2-7 TRBV5-8 TRBD1 NA TGTGCCAGCAGCTTAGCTCAGGGGGCAATCTACGAGCAGTACTTC CASSLAQGAIYEQYF
TRBJ2-5 TRBV20-1 NA NA TGCAGTGCGGGAAGGGGGGAGACCCAGTACTTC CSAGRGETQYF
TRBJ1-2 TRBV7-9 NA NA TGTGCCAGCAGCTTAGGGGGCGGGGATAATGGCTACACCTTC CASSLGGGDNGYTF
TRBJ1-3 TRBV6-1 TRBD1 NA TGTGCCAGCAGTGACGGGACAGATGGAAACACCATATATTTT CASSDGTDGNTIYF
TRBJ1-5 TRBV6-5 NA NA TGTGCCAGCAGTCCCTCGGTGAGCAATCAGCCCCAGCATTTT CASSPSVSNQPQHF
TRBJ1-5 TRBV7-8 TRBD1 NA TGTGCCAGCAGCTTATATCGGACAGGGCCGGGGCAGCCCCAGCATTTT CASSLYRTGPGQPQHF
TRBJ2-1 TRBV2 TRBD1 NA TGTGCCAGCAGTGAGGACAGGGTCAATGAGCAGTTCTTC CASSEDRVNEQFF
TRBJ2-7 TRBV5-8 NA NA TGTGCCAGCAGCTTGGGCAGGGGCCTCTACGAGCAGTACTTC CASSLGRGLYEQYF
TRBJ1-2 TRBV6-4 NA NA TGTGCCAGCAGTGAAACAACCCTTAAGACCCCATTCGGGGGCTACACCTTC CASSETTLKTPFGGYTF
TRBJ2-5 TRBV12-3/TRBV12-4 NA NA TGTGCCAGCAGTTTATCCCAAAGACTAGTGGGTGACTTC CASSLSQRLVGDF
TRBJ1-3 TRBV29-1 TRBD1 NA TGCAGCGTTTCCTCCGGGACAGGGCACGGAAACACCATATATTTT CSVSSGTGHGNTIYF
TRBJ2-7 TRBV28 TRBD2 NA TGTGCCAGCAGTCCCCGAAGTTTACGGGGGGGCTACTACGAGCAGTACTTC CASSPRSLRGGYYEQYF
TRBJ2-7 TRBV7-2 NA NA TGTGCCAGCAGCTTAGGTCTCCTTCCTAACGAGCAGTACTTC CASSLGLLPNEQYF
TRBJ1-2 TRBV30 TRBD1 NA TGTGCCTGGAGCGGCGGACAGGGGAAGTATGGCTACACCTTC CAWSGGQGKYGYTF
TRBJ2-7 TRBV9 TRBD1 NA TGTGCCAGCAGCCTCGGACAGGCACCCTCCTACGAGCAGTACTTC CASSLGQAPSYEQYF